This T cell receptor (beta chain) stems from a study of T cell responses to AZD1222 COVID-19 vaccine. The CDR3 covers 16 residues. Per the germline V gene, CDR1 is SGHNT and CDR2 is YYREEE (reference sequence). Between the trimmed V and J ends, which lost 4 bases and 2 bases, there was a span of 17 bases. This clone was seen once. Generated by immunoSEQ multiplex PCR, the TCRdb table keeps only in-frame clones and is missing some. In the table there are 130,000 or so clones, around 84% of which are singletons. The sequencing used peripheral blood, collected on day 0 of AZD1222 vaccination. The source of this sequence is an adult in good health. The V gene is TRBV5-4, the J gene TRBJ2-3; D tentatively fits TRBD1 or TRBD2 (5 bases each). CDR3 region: CASSRLGVPDTDTQYF. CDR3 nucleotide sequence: TGTGCCAGCAGCCGGTTGGGGGTTCCGGACACAGATACGCAGTATTTT.